Each of the 11 T cell receptor beta chains below was sequenced from the same sample in a study of T cell changes during pregnancy in multiple sclerosis. Libraries were prepared by immunoSEQ multiplex PCR; TCRdb keeps only in-frame clonotypes and omits some of them. The sample lists 35,000 to 45,000 clones; about 91% were seen once. Sequenced here: CD8+ T cells from peripheral blood mononuclear cells, sampled before pregnancy. The receptors come from a female donor with multiple sclerosis, enrolled in a pregnancy study.

Comments on this clone: Mismatch with germline at one junction end may stem from a read error. V and J are TRBV9 and TRBJ2-5, with D perhaps matching TRBD2 (6 bases). The CDR3 is 12 amino acids. Germline-derived CDR1 and CDR2 are SGDLS and YYNGEE. CDR3 protein: CASSVVWRGTHF. The CDR3 DNA reads TGTGCCAGCAGCGTAGTTTGGAGGGGTACTCACTTC.

The V gene is TRBV27, the J gene TRBJ2-3; the D is unclear. The germline CDR1 and CDR2 sequences are MNHEY and SMNVEV (reference sequence). Between the trimmed V and J ends, which lost 5 bases and 9 bases, there was a span of 12 bases. CDR3 length: 12 amino acids. In nucleotides, the CDR3 is TGTGCCAGCAGTCCCCATCGACAAACGCAGTATTTT. Its translation is CASSPHRQTQYF.

V usage is TRBV5-5 and J usage is TRBJ1-1, with no clear D. Trimming shortened V by 1 base and J by 5 bases, and 3 bases separated the two germline ends. Germline-derived CDR1 and CDR2 are SGHKS and YYEKEE (reference sequence). This CDR3 region has 11 residues. CDR3 protein: CASSLITEAFF. The CDR3 DNA follows: TGTGCCAGCAGCTTGATAACTGAAGCTTTCTTT. The full variable domain, in which reference TRBV5-5 and TRBJ1-1 provide the parts outside the CDR3, is DAGVTQSPTHLIKTRGQQVTLRCSPISGHKSVSWYQQVLGQGPQFIFQYYEKEERGRGNFPDRFSARQFPNYSSELNVNALLLGDSALYLCASSLITEAFFGQGTRLTVV.

This CDR3 reads CASRGQYYGYTF. Here the CDR3 DNA reads TGTGCCAGCAGGGGACAGTATTATGGCTACACCTTC. The V and J genes are TRBV2 and TRBJ1-2; 7 bases are a match to TRBD1. The ends lost 6 bases at V and 5 bases at J; junction bases unmatched: 3. There are 12 residues in the CDR3. CDR1 SNHLY and CDR2 FYNNEI come from the germline V gene.

The J gene is TRBJ2-7, the V gene TRBV6-4; no definite D call. Germline V CDR1 and CDR2: MRHNA, SNTAGT. The CDR3 is 13 residues long. With 3 bases removed from V and 2 bases from J, the gap between germline ends came to 8 bases. CDR3 DNA: TGTGCCAGCAGTGAGGGCCCAACCTACGAGCAGTACTTC. Translating gives CASSEGPTYEQYF.

The V and J genes are TRBV5-6 and TRBJ1-2; 12 nucleotides align to TRBD1. J was trimmed by 4 bases and V by 3 bases; bases with no gene match: 7. Germline CDR1 reads SGHDT; CDR2 reads YYEEEE. The length of the CDR3 is 16 residues. This CDR3 reads CASSSRDRGRPYGYTF. DNA of the CDR3: TGTGCCAGCAGCTCCCGGGACAGGGGGCGCCCCTATGGCTACACCTTC.

V gene TRBV5-1 combines with J gene TRBJ2-1, with TRBD2 matching over 8 bases. CDR1 and CDR2 from the germline V gene are SGHRS and YFSETQ. J gave up 9 bases and V 0 bases, and 8 bases lay outside the gene matches. The CDR3 totals 15 residues. DNA for the CDR3: TGCGCCAGCAGCTTGGAGCCGGGAGGGCCCGGTGAGCAGTTCTTC. Translating it yields CASSLEPGGPGEQFF.

The rearrangement joins TRBV28 to TRBJ2-1; D perhaps matches TRBD2 (6 bases). Trimming left V 3 bases short and J 7 bases short, with 16 bases between. In germline, CDR1 is MDHEN, CDR2 SYDVKM. The CDR3 runs to 15 residues. The CDR3 is CASSFLSGGANEQFF. In nucleotides, the CDR3 is TGTGCCAGCAGTTTCCTTAGCGGCGGAGCTAATGAGCAGTTCTTC.

This rearrangement joins TRBV4-3 to TRBJ1-3; maybe TRBD1 (6 bases). The CDR3 spans 16 residues. Trimming shortened V by 3 bases and J by 4 bases, and 16 bases separated the two germline ends. From germline, CDR1 is LGHNA and CDR2 YSLEER. The CDR3 spells CASSQIVGGGGNTIYF. The CDR3 nucleotides are TGCGCCAGCAGCCAGATCGTTGGGGGGGGCGGAAACACCATATATTTT.

V is TRBV5-4 and J is TRBJ2-1; 10 nucleotides match TRBD2. The CDR3 has 15 amino acids. Germline lookup yields CDR1 SGHNT and CDR2 YYREEE (reference sequence). J gave up 6 bases and V 2 bases, and 5 bases lay outside the gene matches. The DNA of the CDR3 is TGTGCCAGCAGCTTAGCTAGCGGGAGTTTCAATGAGCAGTTCTTC. Translating it yields CASSLASGSFNEQFF.

The V and J genes are TRBV2 and TRBJ2-1; 12 bases are shared with TRBD1. This CDR3 has 14 residues. Germline loops: CDR1 SNHLY, CDR2 FYNNEI. V was pared by 7 bases and J by 7 bases, with 5 bases of the junction left unmatched. CDR3 in DNA: TGTGCCAGCAAGGGACAGGGGGCGAGGAATGAGCAGTTCTTC. Translation gives CASKGQGARNEQFF.